A single sample is the source of the 2 T cell receptor beta chains below, sequenced in a study of post-analysis software for immune sequencing data. Study-wide findings and caveats: Relative to controls, patients had about 5 TRBV segments at higher frequency, with TRBV5-6, TRBV5-1 and TRBV20-1 among these.

The TCR beta cDNA libraries contained unique molecular identifiers. TCRdb ran MiXCR on the PCR reads and lists one entry per CDR3 protein. Of a few hundred thousand distinct CDR3 sequences in the sample, about a third were seen once. No cognate antigen is known for these TCRs. Sequencing was performed on blood. The receptor source for this set is a girl aged 2 to 17 with multiple sclerosis.

The chain links TRBV18 to TRBJ2-5, with 7 bases aligning to TRBD1. The DNA end lines up better with TRBJ2-7; the J call may be wrong. The CDR3 has 13 amino acids. Germline loops: CDR1 KGHSH, CDR2 LQKENI. This CDR3 reads CASSPGQGDEQYF. The CDR3 DNA follows: TGTGCCAGCTCACCAGGTCAGGGGGACGAGCAGTACTTC.

This chain links TRBV11-2 with TRBJ1-1; possibly TRBD1 for D (5 bases). Per the germline V gene, CDR1 is SGHAT and CDR2 is FQNNGV. With 4 bases removed from V and 1 base from J, the gap between germline ends came to 13 bases. The CDR3 has 15 residues. In DNA form, the CDR3 reads TGTGCCAGCAGCTCCCGGGGCTCACAGAACACTGAAGCTTTCTTT. Residues: CASSSRGSQNTEAFF.